This T cell receptor beta chain was sequenced during a study of cytomegalovirus exposure and HLA in healthy donors. Findings and limits, study-wide: Later on, a genetic analysis was performed. It linked a missense variant in DCLRE1C with V- and J-gene trimming of TCR beta. An analysis was carried out later, and it reportedly showed fewer N-insertions in an Asian-associated ancestry cluster than the approximately 610-donor mean.

In the case of this clone: Its antigen is unknown. In the same sample, other DNA sequences code for this CDR3.

As for the donors, each was a healthy bone marrow donor. Donors likely had unrecorded immune exposures despite being nominally healthy when sampled. CDR1 is LNHDA and CDR2 is SQIVND in the germline V gene (reference sequence). V lost 3 bases, J lost 3 bases, and 6 bases lay in between. The CDR3 is 14 residues long. PCR employed 60 Vbeta and 13 Jbeta primers. TCRdb's copy holds only in-frame clones and misses some; the assay was immunoSEQ multiplex PCR. The sample is made up of around 150,000 clones, and the top ten hold around 1.2% of it. This clonotype originated in an older woman in good health and CMV-seronegative. Sample: PBMCs. The genes are TRBV19 and TRBJ1-6; weak D call: TRBD1 (5 bases). CDR3 DNA sequence: TGTGCCAGTAGTATCAGGGACTATAATTCACCCCTCCACTTT. It codes for CASSIRDYNSPLHF.